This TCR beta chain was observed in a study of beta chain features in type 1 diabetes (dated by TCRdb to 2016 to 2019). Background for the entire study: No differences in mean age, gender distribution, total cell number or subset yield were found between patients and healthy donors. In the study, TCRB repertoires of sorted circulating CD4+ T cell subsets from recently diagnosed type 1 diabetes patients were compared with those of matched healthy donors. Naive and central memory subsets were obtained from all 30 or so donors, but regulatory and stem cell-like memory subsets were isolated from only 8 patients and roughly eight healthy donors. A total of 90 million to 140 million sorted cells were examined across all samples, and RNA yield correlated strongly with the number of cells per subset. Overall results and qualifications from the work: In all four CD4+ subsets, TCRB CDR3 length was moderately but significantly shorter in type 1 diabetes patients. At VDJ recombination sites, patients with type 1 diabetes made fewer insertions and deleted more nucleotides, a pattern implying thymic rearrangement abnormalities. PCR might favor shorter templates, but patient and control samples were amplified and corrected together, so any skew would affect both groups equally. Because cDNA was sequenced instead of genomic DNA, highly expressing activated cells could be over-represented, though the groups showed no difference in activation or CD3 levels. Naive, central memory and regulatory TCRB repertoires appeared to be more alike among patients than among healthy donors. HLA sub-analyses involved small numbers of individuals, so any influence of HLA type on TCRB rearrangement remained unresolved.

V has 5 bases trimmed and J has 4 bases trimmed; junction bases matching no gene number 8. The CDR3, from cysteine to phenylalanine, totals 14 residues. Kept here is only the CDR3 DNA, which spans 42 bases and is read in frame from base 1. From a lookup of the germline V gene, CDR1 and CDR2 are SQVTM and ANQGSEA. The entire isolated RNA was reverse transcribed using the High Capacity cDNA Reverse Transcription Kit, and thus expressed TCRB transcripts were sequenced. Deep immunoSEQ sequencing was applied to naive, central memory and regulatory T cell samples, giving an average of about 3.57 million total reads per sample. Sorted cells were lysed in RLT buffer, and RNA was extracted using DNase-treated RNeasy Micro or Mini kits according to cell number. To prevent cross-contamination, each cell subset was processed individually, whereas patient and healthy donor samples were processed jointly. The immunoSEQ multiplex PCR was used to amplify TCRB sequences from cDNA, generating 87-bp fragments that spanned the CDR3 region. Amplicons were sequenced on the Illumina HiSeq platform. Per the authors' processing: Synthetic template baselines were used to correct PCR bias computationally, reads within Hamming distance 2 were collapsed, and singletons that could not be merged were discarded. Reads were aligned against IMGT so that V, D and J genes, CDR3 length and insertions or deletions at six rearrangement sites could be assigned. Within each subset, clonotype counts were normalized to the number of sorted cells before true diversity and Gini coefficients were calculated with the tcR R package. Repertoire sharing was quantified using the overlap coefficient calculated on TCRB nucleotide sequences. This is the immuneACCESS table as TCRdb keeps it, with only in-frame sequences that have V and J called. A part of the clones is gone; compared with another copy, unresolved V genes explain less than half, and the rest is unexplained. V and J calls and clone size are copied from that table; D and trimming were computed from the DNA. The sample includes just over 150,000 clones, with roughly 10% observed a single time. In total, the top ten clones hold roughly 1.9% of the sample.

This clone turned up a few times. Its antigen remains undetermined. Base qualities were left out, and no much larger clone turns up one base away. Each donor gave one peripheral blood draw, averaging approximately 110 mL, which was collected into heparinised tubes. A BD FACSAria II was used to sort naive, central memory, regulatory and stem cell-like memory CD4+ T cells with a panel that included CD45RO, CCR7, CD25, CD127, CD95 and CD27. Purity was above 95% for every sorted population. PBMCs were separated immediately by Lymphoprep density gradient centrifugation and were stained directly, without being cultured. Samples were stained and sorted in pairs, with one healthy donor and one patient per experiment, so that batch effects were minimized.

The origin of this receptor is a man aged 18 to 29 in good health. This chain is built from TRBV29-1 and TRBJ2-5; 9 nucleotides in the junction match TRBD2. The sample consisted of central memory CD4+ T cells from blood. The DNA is TGCAGCGTTAGAGGCGGGAGGGCCGGAGAGACCCAGTACTTC. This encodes CSVRGGRAGETQYF.